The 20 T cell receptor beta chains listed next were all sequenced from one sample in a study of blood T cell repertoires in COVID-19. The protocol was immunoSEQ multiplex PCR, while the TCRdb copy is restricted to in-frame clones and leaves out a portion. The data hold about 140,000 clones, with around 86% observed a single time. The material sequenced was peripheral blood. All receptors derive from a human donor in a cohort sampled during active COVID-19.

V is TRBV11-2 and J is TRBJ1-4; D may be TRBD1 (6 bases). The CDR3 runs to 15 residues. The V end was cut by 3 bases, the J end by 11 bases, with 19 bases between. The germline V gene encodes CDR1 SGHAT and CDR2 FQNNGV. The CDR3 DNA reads TGTGCCAGCAGCTTCCAGGGGCCCACCCTTAGTAAACTGTTTTTT. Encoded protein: CASSFQGPTLSKLFF.

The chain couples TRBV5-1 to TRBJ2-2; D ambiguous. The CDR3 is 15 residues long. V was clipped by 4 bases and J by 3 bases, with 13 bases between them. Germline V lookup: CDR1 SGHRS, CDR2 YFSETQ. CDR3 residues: CASSTDTSDTGELFF. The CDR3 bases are TGCGCCAGCAGCACTGACACCTCCGACACCGGGGAGCTGTTTTTT.

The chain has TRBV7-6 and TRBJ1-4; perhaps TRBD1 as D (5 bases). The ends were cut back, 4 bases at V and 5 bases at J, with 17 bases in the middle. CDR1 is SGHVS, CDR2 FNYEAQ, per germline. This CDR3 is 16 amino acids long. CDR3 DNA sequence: TGTGCCAGCAGCTCCATTAGGGGCAGGGCGAATGAAAAACTGTTTTTT. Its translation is CASSSIRGRANEKLFF.

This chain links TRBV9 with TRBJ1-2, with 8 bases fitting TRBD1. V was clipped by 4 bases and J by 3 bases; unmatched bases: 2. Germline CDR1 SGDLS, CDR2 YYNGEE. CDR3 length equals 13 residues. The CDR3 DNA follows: TGTGCCAGCAGCCCACAGGGGGACTATGGCTACACCTTC. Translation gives CASSPQGDYGYTF.

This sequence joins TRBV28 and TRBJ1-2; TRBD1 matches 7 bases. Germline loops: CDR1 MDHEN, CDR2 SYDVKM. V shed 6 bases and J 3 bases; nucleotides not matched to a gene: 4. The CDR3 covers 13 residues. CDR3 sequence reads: CASRGQTHYGYTF. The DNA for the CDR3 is TGTGCCAGCAGGGGACAGACACACTATGGCTACACCTTC.

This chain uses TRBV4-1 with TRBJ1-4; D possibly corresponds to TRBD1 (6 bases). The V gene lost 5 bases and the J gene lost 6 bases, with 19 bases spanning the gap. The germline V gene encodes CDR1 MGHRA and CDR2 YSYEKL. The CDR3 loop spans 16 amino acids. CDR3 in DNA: TGCGCCAGCAGCTACGGGACACCGGGACCTTATGAAAAACTGTTTTTT. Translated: CASSYGTPGPYEKLFF.

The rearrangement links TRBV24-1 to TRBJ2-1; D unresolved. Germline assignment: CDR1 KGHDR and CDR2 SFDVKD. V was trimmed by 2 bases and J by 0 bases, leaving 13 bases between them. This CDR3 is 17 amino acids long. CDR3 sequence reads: CATSDSPARISYNEQFF. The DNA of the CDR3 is TGTGCCACCAGTGATTCCCCCGCGCGGATCTCCTACAATGAGCAGTTCTTC.

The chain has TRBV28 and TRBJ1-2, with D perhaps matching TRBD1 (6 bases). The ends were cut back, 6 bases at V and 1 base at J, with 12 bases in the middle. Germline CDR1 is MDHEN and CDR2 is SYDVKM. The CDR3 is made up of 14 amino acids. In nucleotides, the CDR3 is TGTGCCAGCAGATACCTAGGGGGTAACTATGGCTACACCTTC. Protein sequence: CASRYLGGNYGYTF.

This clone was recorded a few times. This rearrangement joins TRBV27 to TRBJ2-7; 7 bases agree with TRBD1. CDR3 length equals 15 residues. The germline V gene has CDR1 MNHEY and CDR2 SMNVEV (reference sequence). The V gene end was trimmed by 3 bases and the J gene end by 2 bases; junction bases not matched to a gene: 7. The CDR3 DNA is TGTGCCAGCAGTTTCTCGGGACAGAAACCCTACGAGCAGTACTTC. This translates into CASSFSGQKPYEQYF.

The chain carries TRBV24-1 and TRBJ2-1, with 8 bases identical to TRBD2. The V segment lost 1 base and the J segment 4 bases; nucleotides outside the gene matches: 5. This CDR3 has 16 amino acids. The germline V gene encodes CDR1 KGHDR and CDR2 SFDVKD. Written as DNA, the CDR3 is TGTGCCACCAGTGATTTAAGCGGGAGTCCTTACAATGAGCAGTTCTTC. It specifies CATSDLSGSPYNEQFF.

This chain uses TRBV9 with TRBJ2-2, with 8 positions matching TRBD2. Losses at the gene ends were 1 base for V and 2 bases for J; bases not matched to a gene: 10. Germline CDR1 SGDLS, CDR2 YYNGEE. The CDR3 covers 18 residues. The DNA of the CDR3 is TGTGCCAGCAGCGTATCCCCCGGGACTAGAGAAAACACCGGGGAGCTGTTTTTT. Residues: CASSVSPGTRENTGELFF.

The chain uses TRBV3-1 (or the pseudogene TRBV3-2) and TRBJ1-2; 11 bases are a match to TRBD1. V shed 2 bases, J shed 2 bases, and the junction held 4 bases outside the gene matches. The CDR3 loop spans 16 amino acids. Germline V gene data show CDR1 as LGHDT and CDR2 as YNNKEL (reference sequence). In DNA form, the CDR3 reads TGTGCCAGCAGCCAAAGGGGGACAGGGGGAAACTATGGCTACACCTTC. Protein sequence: CASSQRGTGGNYGYTF.

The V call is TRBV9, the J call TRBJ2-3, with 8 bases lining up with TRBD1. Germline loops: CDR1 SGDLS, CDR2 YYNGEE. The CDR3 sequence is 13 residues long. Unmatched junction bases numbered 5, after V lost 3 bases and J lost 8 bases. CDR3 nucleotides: TGTGCCAGCAGCGGGACAGGGACGGGTACGCAGTATTTT. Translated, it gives CASSGTGTGTQYF.

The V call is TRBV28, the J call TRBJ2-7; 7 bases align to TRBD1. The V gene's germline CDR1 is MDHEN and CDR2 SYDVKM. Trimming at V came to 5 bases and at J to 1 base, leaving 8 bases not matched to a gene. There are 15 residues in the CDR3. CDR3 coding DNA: TGTGCCAGCAGTCGTCCGGGACAGAAATCCTACGAGCAGTACTTC. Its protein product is CASSRPGQKSYEQYF.

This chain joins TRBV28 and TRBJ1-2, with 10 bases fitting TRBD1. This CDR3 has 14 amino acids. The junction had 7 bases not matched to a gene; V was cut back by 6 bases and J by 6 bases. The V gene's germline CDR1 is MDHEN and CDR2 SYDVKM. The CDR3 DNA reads TGTGCCAGCAGCGGACAGGGGGTGACTGATGGCTACACCTTC. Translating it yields CASSGQGVTDGYTF.

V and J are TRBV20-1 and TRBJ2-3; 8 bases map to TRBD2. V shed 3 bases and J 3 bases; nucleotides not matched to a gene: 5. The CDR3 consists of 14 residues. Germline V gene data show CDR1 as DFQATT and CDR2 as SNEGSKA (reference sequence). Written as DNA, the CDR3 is TGCAGTGCTAGTTTCCGGGAGGGTACAGATACGCAGTATTTT. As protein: CSASFREGTDTQYF.

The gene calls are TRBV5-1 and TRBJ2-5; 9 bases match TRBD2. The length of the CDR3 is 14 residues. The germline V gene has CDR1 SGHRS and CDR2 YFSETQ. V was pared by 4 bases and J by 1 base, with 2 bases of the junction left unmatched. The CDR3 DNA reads TGCGCCAGCAGCGAACTAGCGGGCCAAGAGACCCAGTACTTC. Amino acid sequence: CASSELAGQETQYF.

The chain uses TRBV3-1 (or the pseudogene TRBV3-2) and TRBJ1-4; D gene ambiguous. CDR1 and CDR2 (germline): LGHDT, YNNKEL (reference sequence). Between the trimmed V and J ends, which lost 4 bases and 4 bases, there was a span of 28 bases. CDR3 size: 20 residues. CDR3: CASSPENSGGSRFLNEKLFF. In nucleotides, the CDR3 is TGTGCCAGCAGCCCCGAAAACTCCGGAGGGTCCCGGTTCCTTAATGAAAAACTGTTTTTT.

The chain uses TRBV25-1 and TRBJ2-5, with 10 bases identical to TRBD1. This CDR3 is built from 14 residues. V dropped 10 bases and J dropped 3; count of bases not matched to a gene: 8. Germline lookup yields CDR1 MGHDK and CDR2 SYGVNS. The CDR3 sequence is CANGTGTGEETQYF. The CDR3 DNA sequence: TGTGCCAACGGGACCGGGACAGGGGAAGAGACCCAGTACTTC.

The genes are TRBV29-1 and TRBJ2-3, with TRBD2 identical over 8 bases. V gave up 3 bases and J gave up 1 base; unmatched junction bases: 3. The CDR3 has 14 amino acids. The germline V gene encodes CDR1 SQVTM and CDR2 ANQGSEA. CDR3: CSVDPGLGTDTQYF. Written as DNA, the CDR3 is TGCAGCGTTGACCCGGGACTAGGCACAGATACGCAGTATTTT.